The 13 T cell receptor beta chains reported below all come from one sample, sequenced in a study of Graves' ophthalmopathy and Graves' hyperthyroidism. The authors amplified TCR beta CDR3 regions, and they did so from RNA transcripts for repertoire sequencing. Second-round multiplex PCR came after first-round RT-PCR with HTBI primers. TCRdb used MiXCR to reprocess the multiplex PCR reads, holding one entry per CDR3 protein. The table shows 400,000 to 450,000 distinct CDR3 sequences, with roughly 20% occurring only once. Sequencing was done on a sample of peripheral blood. These receptors came from a woman under 30 with stable Graves' hyperthyroidism.

This clonotype came up many times. The chain is built from TRBV2 and TRBJ2-5; D is possibly TRBD1 (6 bases). V lost 10 bases to trimming and J lost 0 bases, with 12 bases between them. CDR1 and CDR2 from the germline V gene are SNHLY and FYNNEI. The CDR3 length is 13 residues. The CDR3 region is CAILRDNQETQYF. The CDR3 nucleotides read TGTGCCATTCTCCGGGACAACCAAGAGACCCAGTACTTC.

This clonotype came up many times. The chain couples TRBV27 to TRBJ2-7; 9 bases line up with TRBD2. J lost 3 bases, V lost 4 bases, and 7 bases had no gene match. Germline V gene sequence: CDR1 MNHEY, CDR2 SMNVEV (reference sequence). This CDR3 region has 15 residues. The CDR3 spells CASSSKSGRIYEQYF. The CDR3 DNA reads as TGTGCCAGCAGTTCTAAGAGCGGGAGGATCTACGAGCAGTACTTC.

This clonotype was counted ten times or more. The chain is built from TRBV2 and TRBJ2-5; 7 bases agree with TRBD2. Looked up from germline, CDR1 is SNHLY and CDR2 is FYNNEI. The length of the CDR3 is 13 residues. Trimming removed 8 bases from V and 5 bases from J; junction bases left unmatched: 8. CDR3 in amino acids: CASAGEGGETQYF. In DNA, the CDR3 is TGTGCCAGCGCGGGAGAGGGAGGGGAGACCCAGTACTTC.

This clonotype was detected many times. This chain uses TRBV20-1 with TRBJ2-7; D is unclear. Trimming removed 6 bases at V and 6 bases at J, with 12 bases between. Germline V gene data show CDR1 as DFQATT and CDR2 as SNEGSKA (reference sequence). The CDR3 runs 11 residues. The CDR3 protein is CSAAQSLEQYF. CDR3 nucleotide sequence: TGCAGTGCGGCACAGTCCCTCGAGCAGTACTTC.

In this sample, this clonotype turned up many times. V gene TRBV18 combines with J gene TRBJ1-5; D may be TRBD1 (5 bases). Germline values: CDR1 KGHSH, CDR2 LQKENI. Between the trimmed V and J ends, which lost 2 bases and 1 base, there was a span of 9 bases. The CDR3 loop spans 15 amino acids. DNA for the CDR3: TGTGCCAGCTCACCAAGGGGATCCAGCAATCAGCCCCAGCATTTT. Amino acids: CASSPRGSSNQPQHF.

This clonotype occurred many times. The V gene is TRBV15, the J gene TRBJ1-6; D remains ambiguous. The CDR3 runs 13 residues. Trimming shortened V by 3 bases and J by 6 bases, and 6 bases separated the two germline ends. CDR1 is LNHNV, CDR2 YYDKDF, per germline (reference sequence). CDR3 sequence reads: CATSRDGNSPLHF. DNA for the CDR3: TGTGCCACCAGCAGGGACGGTAATTCACCCCTCCACTTT.

This clonotype was seen many times. The gene calls are TRBV20-1 and TRBJ1-3, with D perhaps TRBD1 (6 bases). Germline CDR1 and CDR2: DFQATT and SNEGSKA (reference sequence). CDR3 size: 12 residues. The CDR3 nucleotides read TGCAGCCTTGGGGGGCACGGAAACACCATATATTTT. Its translation is CSLGGHGNTIYF.

About this clonotype: The junction and the germline gene differ at one end; a read error may be behind it. The chain joins TRBV10-3 to TRBJ2-4; unclear D gene. The CDR3 loop spans 13 amino acids. Germline CDR1 ENHRY, CDR2 SYGVKD. CDR3 coding DNA: TGTGCCATCAGTGAGGTCAGCAAAAACATTAAGTACTTC. It is translated as CAISEVSKNIKYF.

This clonotype was found many times. This chain connects TRBV29-1 to TRBJ2-6; 7 bases agree with TRBD1. With 6 bases clipped from V and 0 bases from J, the junction kept 8 bases outside the gene matches. Germline CDR1 reads SQVTM; CDR2 reads ANQGSEA. This CDR3 has 16 amino acids. The CDR3 DNA reads as TGCAGCGTGCTCCACAGGGGCCCCTCTGGGGCCAACGTCCTGACTTTC. Its protein is CSVLHRGPSGANVLTF.

Many counts were recorded for this clonotype. The chain is built from TRBV13 and TRBJ2-5; TRBD2 matches 11 bases. Germline-derived CDR1 and CDR2 are PRHDT and FYEKMQ (reference sequence). The CDR3 has 16 amino acids. J was trimmed by 0 bases and V by 5 bases; bases with no gene match: 5. CDR3 in DNA: TGTGCCAGCAGCGCAACGACTAGCGGGGACCAAGAGACCCAGTACTTC. It encodes CASSATTSGDQETQYF.

V is TRBV20-1 and J is TRBJ1-5, with 11 bases aligning to TRBD1. J was trimmed by 9 bases and V by 3 bases; bases with no gene match: 10. The CDR3 is 15 amino acids. The germline CDR1 and CDR2 sequences are DFQATT and SNEGSKA (reference sequence). The CDR3 DNA reads TGCAGTGCTAGTCTCAGGACAGGGGGCAATTGGCCCCAGCATTTT. This encodes CSASLRTGGNWPQHF.

This chain links TRBV24-1 with TRBJ1-3; D may be TRBD1 (6 bases). V lost 3 bases to trimming and J lost 1 base, with 9 bases between them. The germline V gene encodes CDR1 KGHDR and CDR2 SFDVKD. This CDR3 region has 15 residues. CDR3 sequence reads: CATSDPGTSGNTIYF. The CDR3 DNA reads as TGTGCCACCAGTGATCCCGGGACATCTGGAAACACCATATATTTT.

This clonotype was seen a handful of times. The chain couples TRBV7-9 to TRBJ2-2; D might be TRBD2 (5 bases). The V gene's germline CDR1 is SEHNR and CDR2 FQNEAQ (reference sequence). The CDR3 length is 14 residues. The V end lost 1 base, the J end lost 8 bases, and 11 bases lay between the germline ends. The CDR3 bases are TGTGCCAGCAGCTTAGTCTCGACTAAGGGGGAGCTGTTTTTT. This codes for CASSLVSTKGELFF.